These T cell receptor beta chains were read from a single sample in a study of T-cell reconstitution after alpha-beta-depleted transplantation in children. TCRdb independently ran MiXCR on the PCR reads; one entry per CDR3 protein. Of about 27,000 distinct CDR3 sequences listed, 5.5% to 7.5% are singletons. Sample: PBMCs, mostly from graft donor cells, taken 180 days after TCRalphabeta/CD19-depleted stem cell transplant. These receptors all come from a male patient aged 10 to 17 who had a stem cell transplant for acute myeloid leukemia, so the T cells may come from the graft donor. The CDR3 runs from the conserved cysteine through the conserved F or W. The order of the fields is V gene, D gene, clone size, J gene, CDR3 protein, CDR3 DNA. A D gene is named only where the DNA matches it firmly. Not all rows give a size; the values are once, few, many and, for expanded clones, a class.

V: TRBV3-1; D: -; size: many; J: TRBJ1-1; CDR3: CASSQAQEMTEAFF; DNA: TGTGCCAGCAGCCAAGCGCAGGAAATGACTGAAGCTTTCTTT
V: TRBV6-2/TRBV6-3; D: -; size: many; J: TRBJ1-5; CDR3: CASRSVGGTQPQHF; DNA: TGTGCCAGCAGAAGCGTGGGGGGGACTCAGCCCCAGCATTTT
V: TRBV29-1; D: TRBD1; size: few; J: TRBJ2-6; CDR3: CSVGTGGSGANVLTF; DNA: TGCAGCGTTGGGACAGGTGGTTCTGGGGCCAACGTCCTGACTTTC
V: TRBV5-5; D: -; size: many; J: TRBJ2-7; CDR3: CASSSAAYEQYF; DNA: TGTGCCAGCAGCTCGGCCGCCTACGAGCAGTACTTC
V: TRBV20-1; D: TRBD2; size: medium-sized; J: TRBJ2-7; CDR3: CSAREAGGLRNEQYF; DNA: TGCAGTGCTAGAGAAGCGGGAGGGCTAAGAAACGAGCAGTACTTC
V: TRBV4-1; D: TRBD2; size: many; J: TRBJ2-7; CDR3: CASSQAGLAAYEQYF; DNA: TGCGCCAGCAGCCAAGCGGGACTAGCGGCCTACGAGCAGTACTTC
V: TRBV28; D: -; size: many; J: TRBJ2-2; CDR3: CASSLLGELFF; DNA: TGTGCCAGCAGTTTACTAGGGGAGCTGTTTTTT
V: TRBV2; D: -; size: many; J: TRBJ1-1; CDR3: CASSRRGTTGEAFF; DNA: TGTGCCAGCAGCCGGAGGGGGACCACAGGGGAAGCTTTCTTT
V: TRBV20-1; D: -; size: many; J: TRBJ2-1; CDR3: CSAPGTVLGEQFF; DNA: TGCAGTGCGCCCGGGACGGTCTTAGGGGAGCAGTTCTTC
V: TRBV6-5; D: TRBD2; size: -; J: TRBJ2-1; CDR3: CASSYTGGPPNEQFF; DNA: TGTGCCAGCAGTTACACGGGAGGGCCCCCCAATGAGCAGTTCTTC
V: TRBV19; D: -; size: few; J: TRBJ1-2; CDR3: CASSIDRVVGYTF; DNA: TGTGCCAGTAGTATAGACAGGGTGGTCGGTTACACCTTC
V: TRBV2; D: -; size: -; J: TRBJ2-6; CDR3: CASSEIRGLSGANVLTF; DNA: TGTGCCAGCAGTGAAATAAGGGGACTCTCTGGGGCCAACGTCCTGACTTTC
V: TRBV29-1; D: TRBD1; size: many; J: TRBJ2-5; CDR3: CSADRMAETQYF; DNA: TGCAGCGCGGACAGGATGGCGGAGACCCAGTACTTC
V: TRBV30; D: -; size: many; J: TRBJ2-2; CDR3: CAWSSVVGTGELFF; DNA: TGTGCCTGGAGTTCGGTAGTTGGCACCGGGGAGCTGTTTTTT
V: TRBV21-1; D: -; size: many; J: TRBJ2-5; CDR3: CASSISGTGETQYF; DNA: TGTGCCAGCAGCATTTCCGGGACGGGAGAGACCCAGTACTTC
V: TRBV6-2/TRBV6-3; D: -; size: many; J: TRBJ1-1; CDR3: CASRGGTEAFF; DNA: TGTGCCAGCAGGGGGGGCACTGAAGCTTTCTTT
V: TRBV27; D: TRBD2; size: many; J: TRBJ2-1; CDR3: CASSLTSGNYNEQFF; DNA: TGTGCCAGCAGTTTAACTAGCGGAAATTACAATGAGCAGTTCTTC
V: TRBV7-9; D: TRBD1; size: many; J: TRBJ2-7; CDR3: CASSRTGYEQYF; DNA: TGTGCCAGCAGCCGGACAGGTTACGAGCAGTACTTC
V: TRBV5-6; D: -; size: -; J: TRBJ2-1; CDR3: CARGPRLSCYNEQFF; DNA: TGTGCCAGGGGCCCCCGGTTGAGCTGCTACAATGAGCAGTTCTTC
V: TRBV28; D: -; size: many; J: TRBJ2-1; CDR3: CASSLLSARQGNEQFF; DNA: TGTGCCAGCAGTTTATTGTCGGCTAGGCAAGGCAATGAGCAGTTCTTC
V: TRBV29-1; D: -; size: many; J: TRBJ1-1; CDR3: CSVARSWVNTEAFF; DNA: TGCAGCGTTGCACGAAGCTGGGTGAACACTGAAGCTTTCTTT
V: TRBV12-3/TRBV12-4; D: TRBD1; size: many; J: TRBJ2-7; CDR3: CASSRQGVSYEQYF; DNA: TGTGCCAGCAGTAGACAGGGGGTTTCCTACGAGCAGTACTTC
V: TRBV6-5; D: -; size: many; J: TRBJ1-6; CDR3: CASSFRGGGGNSPLHF; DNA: TGTGCCAGCAGTTTCCGGGGTGGGGGCGGGAATTCACCCCTCCACTTT
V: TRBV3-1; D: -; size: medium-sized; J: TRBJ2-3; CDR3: CASSQDARRTQYF; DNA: TGTGCCAGCAGCCAAGACGCGCGGAGAACGCAGTATTTT
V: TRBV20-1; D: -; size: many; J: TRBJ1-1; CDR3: CSARETGAPEAFF; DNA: TGCAGTGCTAGAGAGACGGGGGCTCCCGAAGCTTTCTTT
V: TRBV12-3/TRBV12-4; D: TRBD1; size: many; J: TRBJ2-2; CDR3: CASSRGQGAGTGELFF; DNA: TGTGCCAGCAGTAGGGGACAGGGGGCGGGCACCGGGGAGCTGTTTTTT
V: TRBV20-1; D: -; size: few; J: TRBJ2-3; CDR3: CSARVQRPPVRDTQYF; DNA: TGCAGTGCTAGAGTCCAGCGGCCCCCCGTGAGGGATACGCAGTATTTT
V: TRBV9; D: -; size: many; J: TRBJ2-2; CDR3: CASSVVSGGAPGELFF; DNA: TGTGCCAGCAGCGTAGTCAGCGGCGGGGCCCCCGGGGAGCTGTTTTTT
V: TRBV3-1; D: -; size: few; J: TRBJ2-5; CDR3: CATSLRPAGTAQETQYF; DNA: TGTGCCACCTCCCTTCGACCAGCGGGCACTGCACAAGAGACCCAGTACTTC
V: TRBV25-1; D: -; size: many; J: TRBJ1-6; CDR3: CASSESQGSSYNSPLHF; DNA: TGTGCCAGCAGTGAATCTCAGGGGAGCTCCTATAATTCACCCCTCCACTTT
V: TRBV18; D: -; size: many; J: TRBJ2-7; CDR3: CASSNSDSYEQYF; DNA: TGTGCCAGCTCCAACTCAGACTCCTACGAGCAGTACTTC
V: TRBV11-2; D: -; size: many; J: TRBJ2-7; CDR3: CASSLAGLIYEQYF; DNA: TGTGCCAGCAGCTTAGCTGGACTCATCTACGAGCAGTACTTC
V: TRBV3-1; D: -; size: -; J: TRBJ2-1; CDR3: CASTQEVVCTLKAYNEQFF; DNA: TGTGCCAGCACCCAAGAGGTTGTCTGCACGCTCAAGGCCTACAATGAGCAGTTCTTC
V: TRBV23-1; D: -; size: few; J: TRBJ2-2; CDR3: CASSSDTGELFF; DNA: TGCGCCAGCAGTTCGGACACCGGGGAGCTGTTTTTT
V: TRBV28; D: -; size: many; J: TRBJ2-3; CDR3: CASSFGGRISTDTQYF; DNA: TGTGCCAGCAGTTTCGGCGGCCGCATTAGCACAGATACGCAGTATTTT
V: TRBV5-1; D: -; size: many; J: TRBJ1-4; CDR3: CASSSSTGTNEKLFF; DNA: TGCGCCAGCAGCTCGAGCACAGGAACGAATGAAAAACTGTTTTTT
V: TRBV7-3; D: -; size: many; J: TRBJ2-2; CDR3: CASRLGGELFF; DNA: TGTGCCAGCAGATTGGGGGGGGAGCTGTTTTTT
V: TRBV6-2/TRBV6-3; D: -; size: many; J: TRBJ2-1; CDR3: CASSYPYSGSLSYNEQFF; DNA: TGTGCCAGCAGTTACCCATATAGCGGTTCCTTATCCTACAATGAGCAGTTCTTC
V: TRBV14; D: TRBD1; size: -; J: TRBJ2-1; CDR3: CASSQLAGGRNEQFF; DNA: TGTGCCAGCAGCCAGCTGGCAGGGGGTAGGAATGAGCAGTTCTTC
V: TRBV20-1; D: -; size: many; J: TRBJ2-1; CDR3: CSALGGVSGSSYNEQFF; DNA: TGCAGTGCTCTCGGGGGAGTATCGGGGAGCTCCTACAATGAGCAGTTCTTC
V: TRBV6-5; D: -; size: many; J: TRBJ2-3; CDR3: CASSYGAQKGDTQYF; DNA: TGTGCCAGCAGTTACGGGGCCCAGAAAGGAGATACGCAGTATTTT
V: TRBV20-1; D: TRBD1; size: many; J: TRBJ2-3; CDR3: CSASLSDRVLLDTQYF; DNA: TGCAGTGCTAGTCTCTCGGACAGGGTCCTATTAGATACGCAGTATTTT
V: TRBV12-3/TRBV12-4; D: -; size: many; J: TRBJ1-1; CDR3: CASSRTLNTGPRAFF; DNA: TGTGCCAGCAGCCGAACTCTAAACACAGGCCCCCGGGCTTTCTTT
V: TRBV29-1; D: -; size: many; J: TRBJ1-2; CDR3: CSVEDREFYGYTF; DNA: TGCAGCGTTGAAGATCGGGAATTCTATGGCTACACCTTC
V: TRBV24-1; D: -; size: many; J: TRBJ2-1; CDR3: CATSVGLLSYNEQFF; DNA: TGTGCCACCAGTGTGGGCCTATTATCCTACAATGAGCAGTTCTTC
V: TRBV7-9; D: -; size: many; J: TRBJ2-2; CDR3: CASSPPGLGTGELFF; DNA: TGTGCCAGCAGCCCCCCAGGGCTTGGCACCGGGGAGCTGTTTTTT
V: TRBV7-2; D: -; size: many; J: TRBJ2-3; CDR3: CASSPGSIAQYF; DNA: TGTGCCAGCAGCCCCGGATCGATTGCGCAGTATTTT
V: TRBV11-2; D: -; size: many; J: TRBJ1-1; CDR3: CASSLRQVRAEAFF; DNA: TGTGCCAGCAGCTTACGGCAGGTTAGGGCTGAAGCTTTCTTT